The subject of this entry is one TCR beta chain. This clone was picked up a small number of times. This clone's antigen is unknown. No base-level quality is on record; no much larger clone is a single base apart. Libraries came from the immunoSEQ multiplex PCR assay. A mixture of 60 forward primers for TCR Vbeta segments and 13 reverse primers for TCR Jbeta segments was used in the multiplex PCR. Amplification of the CDR3 region of rearranged TCR beta genes was performed with a multiplex PCR assay on genomic DNA. On the Illumina HiSeq System, the amplified TCR beta libraries were sequenced as 87-base-pair reads. Regarding the original processing steps: A later analysis tallied 75 million to 95 million unique TCR beta chains across the 666 repertoires, and roughly 11 million of those chains were shared by two or more donors. A nearest-neighbor algorithm error-corrected the raw reads and collapsed the reads into unique sequences, merging closely related sequences to remove PCR and sequencing errors. To assign V, D and J gene segments, CDR3 sequences were aligned to IMGT reference sequences. For a sequence to be retained, at least a six-nucleotide match to both a V gene segment and a J gene segment was required. Rearrangements were classified as productive when the CDR3 lacked stop codons and remained in frame with V and J, and all other rearrangements were classified as non-productive. CDR3 was defined by IMGT convention, running from the second conserved V-encoded cysteine to the conserved J-encoded phenylalanine. The earlier analysis of roughly 590 of the donors excluded sequences that lacked an unambiguous match to a single V gene segment. In an earlier analysis of several hundred of the donors, V segments were called functional above 56.7% productive rearrangements and were called segregating when the between-donor standard deviation exceeded 5%. A statistical classification framework was built for diagnosing cytomegalovirus status from the catalog of TCR beta chain sequences. In a later analysis, TCR nucleotide sequences were compared against IMGT/GENE-DB human TR gene sequences so that V and J genes could be assigned. In a later analysis, CDR3 sequences and most-parsimonious VDJ recombination scenarios were assigned using the TCRdist pipeline. In a later analysis, every TCR beta chain was defined by the combination of its CDR3 amino acid sequence and its V-gene family, and reads without a unique V-gene family were dropped. A later analysis removed roughly 590 highly shared, low-generation-probability nucleotide sequences to deal with suspected cross-contamination and a sequencing artifact. In a later analysis, a clonal expansion index for each public chain was calculated from normalized within-repertoire ranks of inferred template counts. Generation probabilities in a later analysis came from a VDJ recombination model fitted to out-of-frame rearrangements, and those results were checked against IGoR. A later analysis scored TCR-TCR, TCR-HLA and TCR-CMV co-occurrence with hypergeometric tests, applying a repertoire-size bias correction to TCR pairs. A later analysis estimated false discovery rates by permuting HLA or CMV assignments 20 times. In a later analysis, co-occurring TCRs were grouped using DBSCAN, and TCRdist sequence similarity was added for clustering within HLA-allele-positive subsets. Co-occurrence clustering excluded repertoires with fewer than 30,000 or more than 120,000 public chains, plus five with anomalous nucleotide sharing. What TCRdb holds here is the immuneACCESS table cut down to in-frame rearrangements. Part of the clones is not present; checked against another copy, under half of the missing clones reflect an unresolved V gene, and the others are unexplained. V and J calls and clone size are given by that table; D and trimming were obtained from the DNA. For this sample there are about 120,000 clones; 77% appear just once. The ten largest clones capture around 4% of the sample.

This sample stems from a study of cytomegalovirus exposure and HLA in healthy donors (dated by TCRdb to about 2017). Study-wide context: According to an earlier analysis of 587 of the donors, 150 million to 200 million T cells yielded 90 million to 130 million unique TCR beta sequences and about 300 Gb of sequence data. Approximately 300 gigabases of sequencing data and 91 million or so unique TCR sequences made up an early release that covered about 640 HLA-typed donors. The genetic ancestry cluster associated with self-reported Caucasian donors included approximately 85% of the 398 genotyped donors. The study was designed to test whether signatures of past pathogen exposure could be identified by cataloging public T cell receptors. The T cell repertoires of 666 subjects were profiled by immunosequencing and related to cytomegalovirus serostatus. In addition to the first cohort of approximately 650 subjects, a separate validation cohort of approximately 120 different subjects was used. The study combined high-throughput TCR immunosequencing, statistical association of individual TCRs with disease status, and machine learning to predict cytomegalovirus infection status. A later analysis re-examined previously published TCR beta repertoires from roughly 720 donors and added high-resolution HLA genotyping to investigate patterns of TCR occurrence. In the later analysis, no new phenotypic data were used to find candidate immune exposures; instead, reliance was placed on TCR beta sequences and their occurrence across donors. An earlier analysis of 587 of the donors applied high-throughput TCR beta sequencing to assess whether each TCR beta V gene segment acted as functional or pseudogenic. Donor age, sex, ethnicity and CMV serostatus were compiled together with the repertoire data. A later genetic analysis used genome-wide SNP genotypes for 398 of the 666 donors, treating that subset as a discovery cohort. All discovery cohort repertoires had been generated on a single sequencing platform. HLA typing included class I and class II loci at four-digit resolution. Typing coverage varied by locus: roughly 620-640 donors for A, B, C, DRB1 and DQB1; more than 500 for DQA1; some 610 for DPA1; roughly 450 for DPB1. A handful of DR-DQ haplotypes were handled as single units for association and clustering because linkage in the cohort was strong. Among 398 genotyped donors of the cohort, an average of around 220,000 unique TCR beta nucleotide sequences was sequenced per donor, of which approximately 19% were non-productive.

The CDR3 runs 13 amino acids, cysteine and phenylalanine included. Solely the CDR3 DNA is kept, with 39 bases framed from the first base. The germline V gene encodes CDR1 SQVTM and CDR2 ANQGSEA. V is pruned by 6 bases and J by 4 bases, leaving 6 bases of the junction without a gene match. Points the paper makes about the study in general: Some IMGT-functional V segments, including TRBV6-2 and TRBV6-3, could not be told apart with the 87-base-pair reads, so those segments were excluded. The earlier analysis of about 600 of the donors excluded roughly 16 rarely observed V segments, including chromosome 9 orphons, because counts were too low. A later analysis found that most CMV-associated TCR beta chains appeared HLA-restricted, with HLA associations seemingly driven largely by CMV exposure. When HLA alleles, especially DR and DQ, strongly co-occurred, TCR associations were difficult to assign to individual alleles. An association between a missense DCLRE1C variant and V-gene and J-gene trimming of TCR beta chains was found in a later genetic analysis and replicated in an independent cohort. Broadly in line with IMGT annotations, most TCR beta V segments showed up in productive rearrangements about 87% or about 30% of the time in an earlier analysis of around 600 of the donors. Because some donors lacked HLA typing at each locus, the association tests relied only on the typed subset. It was suggested by the authors that the approach could potentially be generalized to other disease states and immunological phenotypes. Several of the top co-occurrence clusters appeared to be linked to parvovirus B19, influenza, CMV and Epstein-Barr virus, according to a later analysis. CMV serostatus was the only immune exposure information available for the cohort. A cluster of highly shared sequence variants was judged likely to represent a technical artifact of the sequencing pipeline. The classifier was reported to diagnose cytomegalovirus status with high specificity and sensitivity in both the original cohort and the validation cohort. Most TCR sequences were seen in very few donors, while some public TCRs were found in many individuals. A further reported finding was that TCR beta sequences accurately predicted the HLA-A and HLA-B alleles for most subjects in the first cohort. According to a later analysis, TCR association rates differed among HLA loci, with DRB1 alleles showing the most associated TCRs and HLA-C alleles showing the fewest. At a false discovery rate of 0.05, a later analysis linked fewer than 20,000 TCR beta sequences to specific HLA alleles. A total of about 150 TCR beta chains were listed by the study as associated with cytomegalovirus. Only TCR beta chains were sequenced in this cohort, and the absence of alpha or paired-chain data limited detectable features. A later genetic analysis reported fewer N-insertions in productive TCRs among donors in an Asian-associated ancestry cluster than the 666-donor mean. Correlated functional status among segregating V segments might be attributable to linkage disequilibrium, but an unknown experimental factor could not be ruled out. A few of the identified cytomegalovirus-associated TCR beta chains were confirmed in vitro to be specific for cytomegalovirus antigens. In a later analysis, HLA-associated TCR beta chains showed more clonal expansion and lower generation probabilities than non-associated chains that were equally common. Sequencing depth was assumed to be roughly uniform across donors in the presence/absence analyses, though that assumption may not hold.

The cohort comprised hundreds of healthy bone marrow donors. All cohort members were sampled while nominally healthy, although unrecorded immune exposures were likely present. CMV serostatus was positive for about 300 and negative for about 55% of the 666 cohort members, and was not recorded for this donor. A peripheral blood sample was collected from each donor, and TCR beta sequencing was performed on peripheral blood mononuclear cells. Genomic DNA extraction from the blood cell samples was performed with the Qiagen DNeasy Blood Extraction Kit. This clonotype was obtained from a human donor in good health. The rearranged segments are TRBV29-1 and TRBJ1-2, with 9 central nucleotides matching TRBD1. The source material was PBMCs. The DNA is as follows: TGCAGCGTAGGGACAGGGACCGTCTATGGCTACACCTTC. Protein translation: CSVGTGTVYGYTF.